This TCR beta chain stems from a study of T cell responses to AZD1222 COVID-19 vaccine. Study-wide context: Pooled in the analysis were second doses at about 4 or about 12 weeks.

Only in-frame clones appear in the TCRdb table, and some are missing; sequencing was by immunoSEQ multiplex PCR. The sample holds under 200,000 clones, approximately 89% seen once. To note about this clone: The target antigen is unknown.

Points from the study as a whole: Clonal diversity was possibly underestimated, and the donors were mostly white British, with more females.

The CDR3 length is 14 residues. The V and J ends lost 0 bases and 4 bases respectively, with 9 bases between them. Per the germline V gene, CDR1 is MGHRA and CDR2 is YSYEKL. The sample in question was peripheral blood, obtained on day 0 of AZD1222 vaccination. The rearrangement uses TRBV4-1 and TRBJ1-2, with D uncertain. The receptor's source is an adult in good health. The CDR3 DNA reads TGCGCCAGCAGCCAAGACGTTACCGTCTATGGCTACACCTTC. Its protein is CASSQDVTVYGYTF.